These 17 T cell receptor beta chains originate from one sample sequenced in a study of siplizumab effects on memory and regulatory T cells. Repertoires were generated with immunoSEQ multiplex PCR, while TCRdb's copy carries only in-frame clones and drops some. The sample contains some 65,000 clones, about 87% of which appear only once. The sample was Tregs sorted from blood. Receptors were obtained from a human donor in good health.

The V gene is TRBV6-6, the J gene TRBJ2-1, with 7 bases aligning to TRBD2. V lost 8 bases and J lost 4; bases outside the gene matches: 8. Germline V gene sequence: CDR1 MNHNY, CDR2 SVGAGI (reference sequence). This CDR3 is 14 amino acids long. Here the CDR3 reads CASARSGKYNEQFF. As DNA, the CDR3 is TGTGCCAGCGCCCGGAGCGGGAAATACAATGAGCAGTTCTTC.

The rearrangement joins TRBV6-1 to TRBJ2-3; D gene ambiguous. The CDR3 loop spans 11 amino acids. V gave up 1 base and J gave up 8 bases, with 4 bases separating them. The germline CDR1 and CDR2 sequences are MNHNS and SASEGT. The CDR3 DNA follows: TGTGCCAGCAGTGAAGTTGGTACGCAGTATTTT. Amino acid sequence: CASSEVGTQYF.

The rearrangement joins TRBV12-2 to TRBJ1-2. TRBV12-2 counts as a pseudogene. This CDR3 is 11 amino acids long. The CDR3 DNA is TGTGCAAGTCGCTTAGAGGATGGCTACACCTTC. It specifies CASRLEDGYTF.

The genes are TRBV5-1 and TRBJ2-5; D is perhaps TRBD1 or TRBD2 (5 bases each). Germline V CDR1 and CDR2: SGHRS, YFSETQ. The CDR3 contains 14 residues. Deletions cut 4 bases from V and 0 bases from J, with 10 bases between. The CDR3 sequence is CASSPGADQETQYF. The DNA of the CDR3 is TGCGCCAGCAGCCCCGGGGCGGACCAAGAGACCCAGTACTTC.

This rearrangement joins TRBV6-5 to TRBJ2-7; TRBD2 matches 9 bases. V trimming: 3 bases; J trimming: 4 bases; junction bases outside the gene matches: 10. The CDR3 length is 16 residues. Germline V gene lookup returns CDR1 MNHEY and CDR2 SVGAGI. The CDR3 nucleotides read TGTGCCAGCAGTTATCATTCCGGACTAGCGAGGTACGAGCAGTACTTC. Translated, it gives CASSYHSGLARYEQYF.

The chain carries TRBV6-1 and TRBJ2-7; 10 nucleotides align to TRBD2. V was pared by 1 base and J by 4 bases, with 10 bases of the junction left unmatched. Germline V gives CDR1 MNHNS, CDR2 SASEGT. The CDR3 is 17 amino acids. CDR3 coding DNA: TGTGCCAGCAGTGAAGGGCTTTGGACTAGCGGTAGTTACGAGCAGTACTTC. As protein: CASSEGLWTSGSYEQYF.

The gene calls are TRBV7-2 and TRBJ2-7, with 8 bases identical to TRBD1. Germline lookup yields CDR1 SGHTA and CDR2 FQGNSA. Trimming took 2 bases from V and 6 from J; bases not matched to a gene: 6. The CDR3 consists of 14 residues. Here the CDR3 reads CASSLTDRAGEQYF. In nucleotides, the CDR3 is TGTGCCAGCAGCTTAACGGACAGGGCGGGCGAGCAGTACTTC.

The CDR3, as DNA: TGCGCCAGCAGCTTGGGACAGGGGGCTGATGGCTACACCTTC. Translated, it gives CASSLGQGADGYTF. The rearrangement joins TRBV5-1 to TRBJ1-2, with TRBD1 matching over 10 bases. J gave up 6 bases and V 0 bases, and 2 bases lay outside the gene matches. Germline CDR1 and CDR2: SGHRS and YFSETQ. The CDR3 is 14 residues long.

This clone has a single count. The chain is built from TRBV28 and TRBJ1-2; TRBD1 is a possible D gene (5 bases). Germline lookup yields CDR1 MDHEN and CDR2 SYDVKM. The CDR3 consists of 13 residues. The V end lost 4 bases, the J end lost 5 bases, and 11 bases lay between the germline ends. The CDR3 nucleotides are TGTGCCAGCAGTTCCGGGACCCCTTATGGCTACACCTTC. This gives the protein CASSSGTPYGYTF.

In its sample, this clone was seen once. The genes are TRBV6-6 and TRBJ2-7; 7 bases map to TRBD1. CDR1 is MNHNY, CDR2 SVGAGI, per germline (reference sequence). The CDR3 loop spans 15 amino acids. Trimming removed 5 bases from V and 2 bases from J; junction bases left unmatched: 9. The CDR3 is CASSPSLQGPYEQYF. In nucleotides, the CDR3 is TGTGCCAGCAGTCCTAGCCTACAGGGGCCCTACGAGCAGTACTTC.

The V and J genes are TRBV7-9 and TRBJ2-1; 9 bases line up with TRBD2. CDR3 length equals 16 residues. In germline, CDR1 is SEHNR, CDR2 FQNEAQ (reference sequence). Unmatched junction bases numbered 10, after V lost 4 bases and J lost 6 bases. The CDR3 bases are TGTGCCAGCAGCTCGTATACTAGCGGGTATGCCAATGAGCAGTTCTTC. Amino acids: CASSSYTSGYANEQFF.

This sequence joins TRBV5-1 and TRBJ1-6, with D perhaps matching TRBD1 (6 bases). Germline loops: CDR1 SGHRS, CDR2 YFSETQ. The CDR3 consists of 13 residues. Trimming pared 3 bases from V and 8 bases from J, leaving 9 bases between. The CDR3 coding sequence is TGCGCCAGCAGCTCGGGGGGCGATTCACCCCTCCACTTT. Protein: CASSSGGDSPLHF.

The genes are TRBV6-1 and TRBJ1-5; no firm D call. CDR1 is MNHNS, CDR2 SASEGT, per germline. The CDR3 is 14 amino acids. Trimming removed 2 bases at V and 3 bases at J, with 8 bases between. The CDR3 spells CASSELALNQPQHF. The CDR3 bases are TGTGCCAGCAGTGAATTGGCGCTCAATCAGCCCCAGCATTTT.

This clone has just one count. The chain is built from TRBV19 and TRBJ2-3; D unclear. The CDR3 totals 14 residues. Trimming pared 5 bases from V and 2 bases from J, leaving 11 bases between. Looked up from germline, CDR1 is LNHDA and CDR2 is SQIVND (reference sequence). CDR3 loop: CASSLNDLTDTQYF. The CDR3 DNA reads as TGTGCCAGTAGTCTGAATGATCTCACAGATACGCAGTATTTT.

CDR3: CASSFFLAGTGELFF. The CDR3 DNA reads TGTGCCAGCAGCTTTTTTCTAGCGGGAACCGGGGAGCTGTTTTTT. This chain links TRBV7-8 with TRBJ2-2; TRBD2 matches 9 bases. The CDR3 has 15 amino acids. Germline CDR1 and CDR2: SGHVS and FQNEAQ. Losses at the gene ends were 3 bases for V and 5 bases for J; bases not matched to a gene: 4. Based on the CDR3 plus reference TRBV7-8 and TRBJ2-2, the full variable domain is GAGVSQSPRYKVAKRGQDVALRCDPISGHVSLFWYQQALGQGPEFLTYFQNEAQLDKSGLPSDRFFAERPEGSVSTLKIQRTQQEDSAVYLCASSFFLAGTGELFFGEGSRLTVL.

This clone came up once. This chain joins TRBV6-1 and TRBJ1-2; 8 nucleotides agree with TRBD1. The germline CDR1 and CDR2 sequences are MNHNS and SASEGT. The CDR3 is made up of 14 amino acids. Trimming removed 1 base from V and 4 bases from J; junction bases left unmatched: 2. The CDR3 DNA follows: TGTGCCAGCAGTGAAGGCAGGGGGCCCTATGGCTACACCTTC. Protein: CASSEGRGPYGYTF.

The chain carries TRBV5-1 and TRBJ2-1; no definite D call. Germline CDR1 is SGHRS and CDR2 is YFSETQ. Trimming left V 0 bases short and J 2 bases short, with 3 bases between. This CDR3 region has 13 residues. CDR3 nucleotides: TGCGCCAGCAGCTTGGATCCCTACAATGAGCAGTTCTTC. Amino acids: CASSLDPYNEQFF.